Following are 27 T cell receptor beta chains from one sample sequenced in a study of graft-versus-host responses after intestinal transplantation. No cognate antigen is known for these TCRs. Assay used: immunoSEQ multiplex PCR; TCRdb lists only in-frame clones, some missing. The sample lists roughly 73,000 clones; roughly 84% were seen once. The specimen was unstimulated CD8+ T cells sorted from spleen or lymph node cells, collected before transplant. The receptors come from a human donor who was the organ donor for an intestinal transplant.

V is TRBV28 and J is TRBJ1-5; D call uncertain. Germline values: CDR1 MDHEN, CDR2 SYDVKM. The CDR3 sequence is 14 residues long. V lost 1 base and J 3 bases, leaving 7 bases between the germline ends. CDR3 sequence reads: CASSLYQANQPQHF. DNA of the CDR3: TGTGCCAGCAGTTTATATCAGGCCAATCAGCCCCAGCATTTT.

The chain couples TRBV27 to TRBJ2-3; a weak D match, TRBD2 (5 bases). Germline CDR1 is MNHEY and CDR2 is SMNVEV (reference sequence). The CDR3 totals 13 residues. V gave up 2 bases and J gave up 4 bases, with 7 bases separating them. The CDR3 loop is CASSLEGADTQYF. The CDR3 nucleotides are TGTGCCAGCAGTTTAGAGGGCGCAGATACGCAGTATTTT.

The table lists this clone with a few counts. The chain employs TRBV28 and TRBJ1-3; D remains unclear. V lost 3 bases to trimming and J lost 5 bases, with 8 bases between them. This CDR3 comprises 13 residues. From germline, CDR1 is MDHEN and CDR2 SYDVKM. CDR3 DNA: TGTGCCAGCAGTTTCCAGAGCCGAAACACCATATATTTT. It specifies CASSFQSRNTIYF.

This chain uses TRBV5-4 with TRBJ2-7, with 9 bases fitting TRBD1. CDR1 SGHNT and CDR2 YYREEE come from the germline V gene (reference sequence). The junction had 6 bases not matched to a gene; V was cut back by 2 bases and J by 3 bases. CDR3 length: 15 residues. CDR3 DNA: TGTGCCAGCAGCTTAGGGACAGGGTCTGTCTACGAGCAGTACTTC. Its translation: CASSLGTGSVYEQYF.

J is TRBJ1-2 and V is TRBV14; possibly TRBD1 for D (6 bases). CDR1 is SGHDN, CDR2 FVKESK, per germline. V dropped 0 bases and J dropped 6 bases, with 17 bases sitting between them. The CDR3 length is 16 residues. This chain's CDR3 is CASSQEMGAGLDGYTF. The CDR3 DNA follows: TGTGCCAGCAGCCAAGAGATGGGGGCGGGACTGGATGGCTACACCTTC. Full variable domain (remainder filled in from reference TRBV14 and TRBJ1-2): EAGVTQFPSHSVIEKGQTVTLRCDPISGHDNLYWYRRVMGKEIKFLLHFVKESKQDESGMPNNRFLAERTGGTYSTLKVQPAELEDSGVYFCASSQEMGAGLDGYTFGSGTRLTVV.

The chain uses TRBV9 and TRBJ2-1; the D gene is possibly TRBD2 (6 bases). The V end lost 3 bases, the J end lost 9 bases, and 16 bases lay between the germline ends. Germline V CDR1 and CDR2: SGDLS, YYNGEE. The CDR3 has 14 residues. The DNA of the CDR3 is TGTGCCAGCAGCGGCGGGGTTGACAGTAGTGAGCAGTTCTTC. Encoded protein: CASSGGVDSSEQFF.

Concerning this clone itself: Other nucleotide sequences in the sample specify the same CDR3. Here the CDR3 DNA reads TGTGCCTGGAGTGTAGGCAGCTCCTACGAGCAGTACTTC. Its protein is CAWSVGSSYEQYF. The V call is TRBV30, the J call TRBJ2-7, with no clear D. Trimming stripped 0 bases from V and 0 bases from J, with 6 bases between. Per germline, CDR1 GTSNPN and CDR2 SVGIG (reference sequence). The CDR3 extends over 13 amino acids.

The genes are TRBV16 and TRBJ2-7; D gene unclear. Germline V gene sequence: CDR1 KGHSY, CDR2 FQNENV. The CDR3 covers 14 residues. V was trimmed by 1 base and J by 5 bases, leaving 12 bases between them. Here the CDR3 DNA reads TGTGCCAGCAGCCAATTCCAACAGTTTAACGAGCAGTACTTC. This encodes CASSQFQQFNEQYF. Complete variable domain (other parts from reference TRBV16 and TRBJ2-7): GEEVAQTPKHLVRGEGQKAKLYCAPIKGHSYVFWYQQVLKNEFKFLISFQNENVFDETGMPKERFSAKCLPNSPCSLEIQATKLEDSAVYFCASSQFQQFNEQYFGPGTRLTVT.

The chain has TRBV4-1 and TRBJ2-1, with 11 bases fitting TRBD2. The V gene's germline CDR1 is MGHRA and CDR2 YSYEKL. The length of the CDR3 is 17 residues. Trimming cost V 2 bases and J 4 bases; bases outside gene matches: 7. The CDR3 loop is CASSQPPSGGQYNEQFF. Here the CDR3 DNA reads TGCGCCAGCAGCCAACCTCCTAGCGGGGGGCAGTACAATGAGCAGTTCTTC.

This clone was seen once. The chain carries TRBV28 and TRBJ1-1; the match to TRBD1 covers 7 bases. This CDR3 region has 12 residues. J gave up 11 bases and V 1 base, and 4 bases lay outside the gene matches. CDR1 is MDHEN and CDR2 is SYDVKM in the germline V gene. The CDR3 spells CASSLLDREAFF. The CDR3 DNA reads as TGTGCCAGCAGTTTATTAGACAGGGAGGCTTTCTTT. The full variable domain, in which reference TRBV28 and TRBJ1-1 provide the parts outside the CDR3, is DVKVTQSSRYLVKRTGEKVFLECVQDMDHENMFWYRQDPGLGLRLIYFSYDVKMKEKGDIPEGYSVSREKKERFSLILESASTNQTSMYLCASSLLDREAFFGQGTRLTVV.

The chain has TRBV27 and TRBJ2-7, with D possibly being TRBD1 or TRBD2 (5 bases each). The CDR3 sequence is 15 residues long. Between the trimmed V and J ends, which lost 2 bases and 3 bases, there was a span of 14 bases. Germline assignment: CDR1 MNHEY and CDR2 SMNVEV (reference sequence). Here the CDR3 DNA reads TGTGCCAGCAGTTTAGGATCGGGACCGGTCTACGAGCAGTACTTC. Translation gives CASSLGSGPVYEQYF.

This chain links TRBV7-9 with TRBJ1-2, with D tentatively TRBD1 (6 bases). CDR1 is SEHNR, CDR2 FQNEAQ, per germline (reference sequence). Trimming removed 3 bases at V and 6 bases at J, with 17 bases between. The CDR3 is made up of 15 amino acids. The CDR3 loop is CASSFITGNGHGYTF. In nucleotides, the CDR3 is TGTGCCAGCAGCTTTATTACAGGGAACGGACATGGCTACACCTTC.

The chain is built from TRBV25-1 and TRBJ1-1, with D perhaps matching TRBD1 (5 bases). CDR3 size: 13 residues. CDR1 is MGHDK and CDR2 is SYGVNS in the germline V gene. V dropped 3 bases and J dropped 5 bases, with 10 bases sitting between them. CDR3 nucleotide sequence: TGTGCCAGCAGTGAGCAGGGTACGACTGAAGCTTTCTTT. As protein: CASSEQGTTEAFF.

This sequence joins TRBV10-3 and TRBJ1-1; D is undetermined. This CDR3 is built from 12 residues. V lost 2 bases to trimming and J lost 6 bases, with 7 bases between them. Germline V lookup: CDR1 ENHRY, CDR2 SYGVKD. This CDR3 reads CAISESWAEAFF. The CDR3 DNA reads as TGTGCCATCAGTGAGAGTTGGGCTGAAGCTTTCTTT.

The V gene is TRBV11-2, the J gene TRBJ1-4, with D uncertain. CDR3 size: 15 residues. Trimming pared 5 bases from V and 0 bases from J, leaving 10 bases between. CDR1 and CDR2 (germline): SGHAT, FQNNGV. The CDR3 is CASSHTITTNEKLFF. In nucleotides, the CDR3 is TGTGCCAGCAGCCACACCATTACAACTAATGAAAAACTGTTTTTT. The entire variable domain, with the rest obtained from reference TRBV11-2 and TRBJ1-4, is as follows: EAGVAQSPRYKIIEKRQSVAFWCNPISGHATLYWYQQILGQGPKLLIQFQNNGVVDDSQLPKDRFSAERLKGVDSTLKIQPAKLEDSAVYLCASSHTITTNEKLFFGSGTQLSVL.

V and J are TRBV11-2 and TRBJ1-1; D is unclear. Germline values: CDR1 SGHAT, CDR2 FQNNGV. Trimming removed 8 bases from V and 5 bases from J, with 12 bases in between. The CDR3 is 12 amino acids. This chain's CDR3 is CASLTLGTEAFF. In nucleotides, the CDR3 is TGTGCCAGCCTCACGTTGGGGACTGAAGCTTTCTTT.

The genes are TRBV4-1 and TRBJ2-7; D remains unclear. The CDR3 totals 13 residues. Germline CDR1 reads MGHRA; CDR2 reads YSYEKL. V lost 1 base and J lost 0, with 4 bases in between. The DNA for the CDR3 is TGCGCCAGCAGCCAAGGGAACTCCTACGAGCAGTACTTC. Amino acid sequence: CASSQGNSYEQYF.

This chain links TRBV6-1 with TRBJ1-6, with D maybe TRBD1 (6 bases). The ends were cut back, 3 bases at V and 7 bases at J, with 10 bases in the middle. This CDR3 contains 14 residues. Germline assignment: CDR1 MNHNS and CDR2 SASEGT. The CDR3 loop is CASSDQGWNSPLHF. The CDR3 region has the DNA TGTGCCAGCAGTGACCAGGGGTGGAATTCACCCCTCCACTTT.

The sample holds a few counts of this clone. The CDR3 spells CASTRSGSSWEQFF. The CDR3 nucleotides are TGTGCCAGTACTCGGAGCGGGTCATCCTGGGAGCAGTTCTTC. This chain connects TRBV19 to TRBJ2-1; maybe TRBD2 (6 bases). The length of the CDR3 is 14 residues. The germline CDR1 and CDR2 sequences are LNHDA and SQIVND (reference sequence). V dropped 7 bases and J dropped 10 bases, with 20 bases sitting between them.

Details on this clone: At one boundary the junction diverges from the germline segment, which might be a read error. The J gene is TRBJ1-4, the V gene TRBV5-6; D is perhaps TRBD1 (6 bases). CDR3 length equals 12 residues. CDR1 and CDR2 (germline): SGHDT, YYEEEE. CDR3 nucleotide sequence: TGTGCCAGCAGCTTACTTGGGGGCCTTAAGAGTTTT. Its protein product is CASSLLGGLKSF.

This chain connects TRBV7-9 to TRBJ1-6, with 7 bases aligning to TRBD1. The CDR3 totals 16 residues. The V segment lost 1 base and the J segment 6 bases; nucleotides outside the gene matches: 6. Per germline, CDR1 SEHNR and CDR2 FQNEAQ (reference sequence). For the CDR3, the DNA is TGTGCCAGCAGCTTAGAAGTGGGACAGATTAATTCACCCCTCCACTTT. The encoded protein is CASSLEVGQINSPLHF. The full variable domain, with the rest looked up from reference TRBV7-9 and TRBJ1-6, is DTGVSQNPRHKITKRGQNVTFRCDPISEHNRLYWYRQTLGQGPEFLTYFQNEAQLEKSRLLSDRFSAERPKGSFSTLEIQRTEQGDSAMYLCASSLEVGQINSPLHFGNGTRLTVT.

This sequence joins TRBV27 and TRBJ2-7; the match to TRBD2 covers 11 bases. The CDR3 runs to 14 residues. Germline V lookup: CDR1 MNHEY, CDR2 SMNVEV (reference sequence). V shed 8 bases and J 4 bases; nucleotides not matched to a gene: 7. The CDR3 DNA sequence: TGTGCCAGCGCTTGGGGACTAGCGGCTTACGAGCAGTACTTC. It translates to CASAWGLAAYEQYF.

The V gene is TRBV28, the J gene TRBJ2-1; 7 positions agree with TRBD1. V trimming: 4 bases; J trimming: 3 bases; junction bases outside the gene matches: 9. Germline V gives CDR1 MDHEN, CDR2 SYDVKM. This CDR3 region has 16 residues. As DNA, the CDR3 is TGTGCCAGCAGTTCCCGGGACAGTGGGTACTACAATGAGCAGTTCTTC. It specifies CASSSRDSGYYNEQFF.

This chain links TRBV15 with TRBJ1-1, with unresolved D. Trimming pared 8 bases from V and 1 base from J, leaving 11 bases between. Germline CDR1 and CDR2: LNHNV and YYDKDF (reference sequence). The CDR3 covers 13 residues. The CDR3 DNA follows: TGTGCCACCTCAACGGGAAGGAACACTGAAGCTTTCTTT. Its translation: CATSTGRNTEAFF.

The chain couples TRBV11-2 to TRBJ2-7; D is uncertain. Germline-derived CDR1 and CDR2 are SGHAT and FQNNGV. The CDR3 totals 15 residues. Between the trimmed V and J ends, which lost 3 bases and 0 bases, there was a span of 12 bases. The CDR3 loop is CASSFRFGNSYEQYF. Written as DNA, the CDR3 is TGTGCCAGCAGCTTTAGATTTGGGAACTCCTACGAGCAGTACTTC.

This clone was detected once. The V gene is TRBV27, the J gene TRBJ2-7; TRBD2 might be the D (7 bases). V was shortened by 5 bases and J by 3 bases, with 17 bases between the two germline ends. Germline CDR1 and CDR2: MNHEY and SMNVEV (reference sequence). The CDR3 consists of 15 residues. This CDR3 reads CASSQGGVGSYEQYF. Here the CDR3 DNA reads TGTGCCAGCAGTCAAGGGGGGGTCGGAAGCTACGAGCAGTACTTC.

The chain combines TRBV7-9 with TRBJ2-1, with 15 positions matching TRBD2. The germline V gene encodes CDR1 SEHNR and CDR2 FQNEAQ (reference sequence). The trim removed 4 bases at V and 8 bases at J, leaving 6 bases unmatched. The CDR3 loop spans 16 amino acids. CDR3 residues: CASSSRTSGGAHEQFF. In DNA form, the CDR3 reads TGTGCCAGCAGCTCTCGGACTAGCGGGGGGGCACATGAGCAGTTCTTC.